This record looks at one TCR beta chain sequence and its context. Antigen: not known. This sample was taken from a study of cytomegalovirus exposure and HLA in healthy donors. It was with 60 Vbeta and 13 Jbeta primers that the PCR ran. Only in-frame clones appear in the TCRdb table, and some are missing; sequencing was by immunoSEQ multiplex PCR. Among roughly 120,000 clones listed, over 60% were seen once. The CDR3 loop spans 15 amino acids. CDR1 SGHRS and CDR2 YFSETQ come from the germline V gene. The V end was cut by 0 bases, the J end by 4 bases, with 11 bases between. General observations from the study: Reportedly, TCR beta sequences accurately predicted HLA-A and HLA-B alleles in most subjects. A later analysis found most CMV-associated TCR beta chains apparently HLA-restricted.

The V and J genes are TRBV5-1 and TRBJ2-1; the D gene is possibly TRBD1 (5 bases). The sequencing input was PBMCs. The sequence derives from a woman aged 40 to 50 in good health and CMV-seropositive. This CDR3 is CASSLARALYNEQFF. CDR3 coding DNA: TGCGCCAGCAGCTTGGCCAGGGCCCTATACAATGAGCAGTTCTTC.